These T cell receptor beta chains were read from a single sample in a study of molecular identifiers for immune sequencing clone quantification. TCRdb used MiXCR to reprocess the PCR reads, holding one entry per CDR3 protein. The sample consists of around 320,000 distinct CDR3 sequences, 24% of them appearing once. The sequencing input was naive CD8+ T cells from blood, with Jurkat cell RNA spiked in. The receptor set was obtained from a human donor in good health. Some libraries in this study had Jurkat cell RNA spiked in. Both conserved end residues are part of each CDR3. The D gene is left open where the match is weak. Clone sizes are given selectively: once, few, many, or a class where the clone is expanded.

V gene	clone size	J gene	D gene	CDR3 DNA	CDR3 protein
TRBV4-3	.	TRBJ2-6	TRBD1	TGCGCCAGCAGCCAAGATCTAACAGGGGAAATCTCTGGGGCCAACATCCTGACTTTC	CASSQDLTGEISGANILTF
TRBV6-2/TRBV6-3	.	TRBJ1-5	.	TGTGCCAGCAGACCGACAATGGGGCTCAATCAGCCCCAGCATTTT	CASRPTMGLNQPQHF
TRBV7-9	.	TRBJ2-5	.	TGTGCCAGCAGCTTATTTGGAACAGGGATGTCCCAAGAGACCCAGTACTTC	CASSLFGTGMSQETQYF
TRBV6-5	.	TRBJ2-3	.	TGTGCCAGCTCATTTTCCCGTTCCGACCCAGATACGCAGTATTTT	CASSFSRSDPDTQYF
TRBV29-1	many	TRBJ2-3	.	TGCAGCGCACTAGGATCCACAGATACGCAGTATTTT	CSALGSTDTQYF
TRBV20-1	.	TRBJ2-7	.	TGCAGTGCTAGGGGGATGACTGACTACGGGCAGTACTTC	CSARGMTDYGQYF
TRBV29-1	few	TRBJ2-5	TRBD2	TGCAGCGTTCAAACTAGCGGGAGGGCCGAGGAGACCCAGTACTTC	CSVQTSGRAEETQYF
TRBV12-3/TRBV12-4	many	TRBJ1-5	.	TGTGCCAGCAGTTTGATATCAGGGAGCAATCAGCCCCAGCATTTT	CASSLISGSNQPQHF
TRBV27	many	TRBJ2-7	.	TGTGCCAGCAGTTTAAACGTTCCCGAAAGATCCTACGAGCAGTACTTC	CASSLNVPERSYEQYF
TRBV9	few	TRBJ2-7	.	TGTGCCAGCAGCCCTCAAAGCGGGTACGAGCAGTACTTC	CASSPQSGYEQYF
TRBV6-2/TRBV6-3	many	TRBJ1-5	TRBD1	TGTGCCAGCAGTTACTTTGGACAGGGCGATCAGCCCCAGCATTTT	CASSYFGQGDQPQHF
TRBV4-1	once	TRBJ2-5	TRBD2	TGCGCCAGCAGCCAAGAGACTAGCTGGGGCAAAGAGACCCAGTACTTC	CASSQETSWGKETQYF
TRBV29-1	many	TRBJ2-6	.	TGCAGCGTTGAAGACACGTCTGGGGCCAACGTCCTGACTTTC	CSVEDTSGANVLTF
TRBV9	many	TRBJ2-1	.	TGTGCCAGCAGCGTAGGGGGTACCTCCTACAATGAGCAGTTCTTC	CASSVGGTSYNEQFF
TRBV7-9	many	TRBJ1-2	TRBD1	TGTGCCAGCAGCCGGGGAAATGACGGTACAGGGGGCGGCTACACCTTC	CASSRGNDGTGGGYTF
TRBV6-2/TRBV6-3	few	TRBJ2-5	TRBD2	TGTGCCAGCAGGGAGCCTCGCGGGAGGGTTGAGACCCAGTACTTC	CASREPRGRVETQYF
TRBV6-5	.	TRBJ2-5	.	TGTGCCAGCAGTTCCATGGGACTCACATTAGAGACCCAGTACTTC	CASSSMGLTLETQYF
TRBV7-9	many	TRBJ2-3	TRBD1	TGTGCCAGCAGCCCAAGGACAGGAAAGCCTACAGATACGCAGTATTTT	CASSPRTGKPTDTQYF
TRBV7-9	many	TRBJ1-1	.	TGTGCCAGCAGCACGCCAGAAAACACTGAAGCTTTCTTT	CASSTPENTEAFF
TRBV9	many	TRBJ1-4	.	TGTGCCAGCAGCTGGCGTGGGGGTCCTAATGAAAAACTGTTTTTT	CASSWRGGPNEKLFF
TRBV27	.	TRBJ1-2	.	TGTGCCAGCAGCGCTGGCATGGGGTATGGCTACACCTTC	CASSAGMGYGYTF
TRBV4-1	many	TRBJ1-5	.	TGCGCCAGCAGCCAAGATCTGGGGTTACAGCCCCAGCATTTT	CASSQDLGLQPQHF
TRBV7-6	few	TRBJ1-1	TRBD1	TGTGCCAGCAGCTTAGCGATAGGGACAGGGGGCGAGAACACTGAAGCTTTCTTT	CASSLAIGTGGENTEAFF
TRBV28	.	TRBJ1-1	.	TGTGCCAGCAGGCCTGAGGTGGTCACTGAAGCTTTCTTT	CASRPEVVTEAFF
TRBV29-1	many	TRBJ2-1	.	TGCAGCGTCCTAAGGTCCTACAATGAGCAGTTCTTC	CSVLRSYNEQFF
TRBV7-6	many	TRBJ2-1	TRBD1	TGTGCCAGCAGCCCCAGGGGGCACAATGAGCAGTTCTTC	CASSPRGHNEQFF
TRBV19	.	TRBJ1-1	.	TGTGCCAGTAGTATCGGAACAGGTAACACTGAAGCTTTCTTT	CASSIGTGNTEAFF